This TCR beta chain was observed in a study of Graves' ophthalmopathy and Graves' hyperthyroidism (dated by TCRdb to the late 2010s). Broadly, across the study: Hyperthyroidism was considered stable if no progression to ophthalmopathy occurred within 18 months of follow-up. T-cell repertoires of thyroid tissue and blood were compared in six or seven hyperthyroidism patients. An independent validation cohort comprised about 20 hyperthyroidism patients and 15 to 17 patients who later progressed from hyperthyroidism to ophthalmopathy. The study used signatures of the TCR beta repertoire to tell Graves' ophthalmopathy apart from Graves' hyperthyroidism and to predict which patients would progress to ophthalmopathy. To explore V-J signatures that distinguish ophthalmopathy from hyperthyroidism, a discovery set of 95 to 100 patients was enrolled, made up of more than 40 with ophthalmopathy and 55 to 65 with stable hyperthyroidism. In total, 135 blood samples were TCR-sequenced: around 42 ophthalmopathy, some 75 hyperthyroidism and approximately 17 hyperthyroidism-to-ophthalmopathy patients. Following sampling, methimazole starting at 30 mg daily was administered to hyperthyroidism patients, and high-dose intravenous methylprednisolone was administered to ophthalmopathy patients.

For repertoire sequencing, the TCR beta CDR3 regions were amplified from RNA transcripts. HTBI primers and the Qiagen OneStep RT-PCR kit were used in a first-round RT-PCR, which was followed by a second-round multiplex PCR, size selection and purification. Libraries were sequenced on an Illumina HiSeq2000 using paired-end 100 bp reads. In the authors' own workflow: SOAPnuke was used to process the reads, throwing out any read that had adapters, had uncalled bases, had a mean Phred below 15, or lacked an exact constant-primer or identifier match. COPE v1.2.5 was used to merge high-quality paired reads. Clonotypes were defined as unique nucleotide sequences and were aligned to IMGT TRB V, D and J references using MiTCR v1.1. Only V-J combinations with frequency above 0.0001 were analysed, covering approximately 99% of repertoires. For each V-J combination, a TCR clonal expansion and chaos score was defined as F50 clonal expansion divided by the chaos observed in the TCRdist matrix. Welch's t-statistics and random forest were used to reduce features to about 14 V-J combinations, which were fed into a naive Bayes classifier. The Morisita-Horn index was used to measure how similar the thyroid and blood repertoires were. TCRdb passed the public sequencing reads through fastp at Q25 and MiXCR, retaining productive beta sequences. Every entry covers one CDR3 protein and lists the most common genes and DNA from its rows. TCRdb's processing, not the authors', yielded these V and J calls. The sample profile shows 1 million to 1.3 million distinct CDR3 sequences; about 40% of them were found once. Clones ranked in the top ten supply over 8.5% of the sample.

Patients with hyperthyroidism were aged 18 to 65 years, had been newly diagnosed, and had a disease duration of less than 2 months. Patients with other autoimmune diseases, uncontrolled infections, pregnancy or lactation were excluded. Clinical symptoms, serum thyroxine, TRAb, thyroid ultrasound and orbital computed tomography were used for diagnosis. Total RNA was extracted with Trizol reagent and quality-checked on an Agilent 2100 Bioanalyzer. As concerns this clonotype: Its cognate antigen has yet to be identified. No base quality information exists; no much larger clone differs at one position.

The CDR3 sequence holds 14 residues, the cysteine and phenylalanine included. The only DNA kept is the CDR3, 42 bases in frame from the first base. CDR1 and CDR2 are drawn from the germline V gene: MNHEY, SVGAGI. V gives up 6 bases and J gives up 2 bases, and the segment between their germline ends measures 13 bases. Paper-wide results and their limitations: Ophthalmopathy was separated from stable hyperthyroidism by the 13-signature model with about 88% sensitivity and 81.08% specificity in cross-validation and with 80%/75% in the test set. Most of the expanded thyroid clonotypes with a frequency above 0.001 were also detected in blood, and it was suggested that the thyroid immune response may be reflected by blood repertoires. In validation, the model predicted ophthalmopathy progression with about 71% sensitivity and roughly 72% specificity; 12 predicted patients were CT-confirmed with GO in a median of approximately six months. Sample size was not predetermined statistically, and investigators were not blinded to group allocation.

Recombination linked TRBV6-5 to TRBJ1-1; no D segment can be confidently identified. This TCR was sampled from an adult man with Graves' hyperthyroidism. What was sequenced was peripheral blood or thyroid tissue (not recorded which). The CDR3 corresponds to CASRDRSINTEAFF. Here is the DNA: TGTGCCAGCAGAGACCGGTCCATAAACACTGAAGCTTTCTTT.